This passage covers 16 T cell receptor beta chains from one sample sequenced in a study of T cells in localized non-small cell lung cancer (dated by TCRdb to the early 2020s). Receptor amplification or capture employed the immunoSEQ multiplex PCR assay. TCRdb re-hosts the immuneACCESS table, in-frame sequences only. Its copies lack some clones; in the studies checked, an unresolved V gene accounts for under half of them, and the cause for the rest is not known. The sample records 20,000 to 25,000 clones, over 75% of which are singletons. The leading ten clones occupy 25% to 30% of the sample. The specimen comprised peripheral blood, sampled before any cancer treatment. These receptors were obtained from a male donor aged 60 or over with stage I squamous cell lung carcinoma.

The chain couples TRBV10-3 to TRBJ2-3; TRBD2 agrees at 12 bases. Per germline, CDR1 ENHRY and CDR2 SYGVKD. The CDR3 consists of 17 residues. Trimming removed 2 bases from V and 2 bases from J; junction bases left unmatched: 5. The CDR3 is CAISERLAGVLTDTQYF. The CDR3 nucleotides read TGTGCCATCAGTGAGAGACTAGCGGGGGTACTCACAGATACGCAGTATTTT.

The chain has TRBV29-1 and TRBJ2-1; D tentatively reads TRBD1 or TRBD2 (5 bases each). From germline, CDR1 is SQVTM and CDR2 ANQGSEA. CDR3 size: 13 residues. With 3 bases removed from V and 8 bases from J, the gap between germline ends came to 14 bases. The CDR3 sequence is CSVDNGATDEQFF. The CDR3 DNA sequence: TGCAGCGTTGACAACGGGGCCACGGATGAGCAGTTCTTC.

This chain uses TRBV19 with TRBJ1-5; D not resolved. V was shortened by 5 bases and J by 3 bases, with 8 bases between the two germline ends. CDR3 length: 13 amino acids. Looked up from germline, CDR1 is LNHDA and CDR2 is SQIVND (reference sequence). The chain's CDR3 is CASSPPPNQPQHF. Written as DNA, the CDR3 is TGTGCCAGTAGTCCCCCCCCCAATCAGCCCCAGCATTTT.

This chain uses TRBV7-2 with TRBJ2-2; TRBD2 might be the D (5 bases). CDR3 length equals 16 residues. The germline gives CDR1 SGHTA, CDR2 FQGNSA. V lost 3 bases to trimming and J lost 5 bases, with 16 bases between them. In nucleotides, the CDR3 is TGTGCCAGCAGCTTGCCCGGGGTAGCGATAACCGGGGAGCTGTTTTTT. This codes for CASSLPGVAITGELFF.

This clone was found once. V and J are TRBV18 and TRBJ2-7; 8 bases line up with TRBD2. This CDR3 is 16 amino acids long. V trimming: 0 bases; J trimming: 4 bases; junction bases outside the gene matches: 8. Germline CDR1 reads KGHSH; CDR2 reads LQKENI. The CDR3 DNA follows: TGTGCCAGCTCACCACCGACTCTTGCGGGGGGATACGAGCAGTACTTC. Residues: CASSPPTLAGGYEQYF.

J is TRBJ1-2 and V is TRBV6-1; D ambiguous. There are 11 residues in the CDR3. Germline-derived CDR1 and CDR2 are MNHNS and SASEGT. Between the trimmed V and J ends, which lost 1 base and 8 bases, there was a span of 5 bases. The CDR3 region has the DNA TGTGCCAGCAGTGAAGGGCGGGGCTACACCTTC. Translating gives CASSEGRGYTF.

This chain uses TRBV10-2 with TRBJ1-4; tentatively, D is TRBD1 (5 bases). CDR3 length: 14 amino acids. V dropped 8 bases and J dropped 8 bases, with 18 bases sitting between them. Germline V gene sequence: CDR1 WSHSY, CDR2 SAAADI. The CDR3 nucleotides are TGCGCCAGCTTTCCGGGACCTGATAGGGAAAAACTGTTTTTT. Translating gives CASFPGPDREKLFF.

The chain employs TRBV30 and TRBJ2-1; tentatively, D is TRBD1 (6 bases). The CDR3 runs 14 residues. V lost 7 bases, J lost 4 bases, and 17 bases lay in between. Germline CDR1 and CDR2: GTSNPN and SVGIG (reference sequence). In DNA, the CDR3 is TGTGCCTTCCGTACAGGGTCTGGATACAATGAGCAGTTCTTC. Its protein is CAFRTGSGYNEQFF.

This clone was counted once. The chain couples TRBV15 to TRBJ1-4; D possibly corresponds to TRBD1 (5 bases). This CDR3 contains 15 residues. Trimming took 2 bases from V and 3 from J, leaving 10 bases between them. The germline V gene has CDR1 LNHNV and CDR2 YYDKDF (reference sequence). CDR3 protein: CATSRFLGANEKLFF. DNA for the CDR3: TGTGCCACCAGCAGATTCCTGGGGGCTAATGAAAAACTGTTTTTT.

The genes are TRBV5-1 and TRBJ2-3; D gene ambiguous. V was pared by 7 bases and J by 5 bases, with 17 bases between. CDR1 and CDR2 (germline): SGHRS, YFSETQ. The CDR3 has 14 amino acids. CDR3 region: CASRTPLSRDTQYF. CDR3 coding DNA: TGCGCCAGCCGGACCCCTCTATCCCGAGATACGCAGTATTTT.

V is TRBV28 and J is TRBJ1-4; no firm D call. Germline V gene lookup returns CDR1 MDHEN and CDR2 SYDVKM. CDR3 size: 14 residues. Trimming took off 1 base at V and 4 bases at J, with 7 bases between the two ends. Here the CDR3 DNA reads TGTGCCAGCAGTTTATCGGGGTTTAATGAAAAACTGTTTTTT. Its translation is CASSLSGFNEKLFF.

The V call is TRBV4-1, the J call TRBJ2-5; D call uncertain. V was cut by 1 base and J by 5 bases, with 17 bases left in between. The CDR3 is 16 amino acids. Looked up from germline, CDR1 is MGHRA and CDR2 is YSYEKL. The CDR3 coding sequence is TGCGCCAGCAGCCAAGTAGATATGGGGTTTGCGGAGACCCAGTACTTC. It specifies CASSQVDMGFAETQYF.

The chain links TRBV7-3 to TRBJ2-1, with 8 bases identical to TRBD2. CDR1 and CDR2 from the germline V gene are SGHTA and FQGTGA. V trimming: 5 bases; J trimming: 1 base; junction bases outside the gene matches: 4. The CDR3 is 15 amino acids. CDR3 protein: CASSPKRESYNEQFF. The CDR3 DNA reads TGTGCCAGCAGCCCTAAGCGGGAGTCCTACAATGAGCAGTTCTTC.

The V call is TRBV9, the J call TRBJ2-5; 8 positions agree with TRBD2. Trimming cost V 0 bases and J 2 bases; bases outside gene matches: 6. The CDR3 extends over 16 amino acids. Germline CDR1 and CDR2: SGDLS and YYNGEE. The CDR3 loop is CASSVGVIAGQETQYF. CDR3 sequence (DNA): TGTGCCAGCAGCGTAGGTGTGATAGCGGGACAAGAGACCCAGTACTTC.

This chain uses TRBV2 with TRBJ2-7; TRBD2 is a possible D gene (5 bases). The CDR3 loop spans 12 amino acids. Trimming left V 7 bases short and J 2 bases short, with 9 bases between. Per the germline V gene, CDR1 is SNHLY and CDR2 is FYNNEI. DNA of the CDR3: TGTGCCAGCAAGGAGGATACCTACGAGCAGTACTTC. This gives the protein CASKEDTYEQYF. Combining the CDR3 with reference TRBV2 and TRBJ2-7 gives the whole variable domain EPEVTQTPSHQVTQMGQEVILRCVPISNHLYFYWYRQILGQKVEFLVSFYNNEISEKSEIFDDQFSVERPDGSNFTLKIRSTKLEDSAMYFCASKEDTYEQYFGPGTRLTVT.

The J gene is TRBJ1-1, the V gene TRBV6-5; the D gene is possibly TRBD1 (5 bases). V lost 2 bases and J 3 bases, leaving 13 bases between the germline ends. CDR3 length equals 15 residues. Germline V CDR1 and CDR2: MNHEY, SVGAGI. The chain's CDR3 is CASSYPQGEDTEAFF. For the CDR3, the DNA is TGTGCCAGCAGTTACCCCCAGGGTGAGGACACTGAAGCTTTCTTT.